The text below deals with one T cell receptor (beta chain). The sample originates from a study of blood T cell repertoires in COVID-19. Turning to the study itself: COVID-19 samples from acute and convalescent phases originated in the United States, Italy and Spain. Sample material is recorded as cDNA or gDNA derived from T cells, B-cell-depleted T cells, or PBMCs.

The data were produced by immunoSEQ multiplex PCR, yet TCRdb's version contains in-frame clones alone and is incomplete. In the table there are roughly 80,000 clones, 60% to 85% of which are singletons. Germline V gene lookup returns CDR1 SEHNR and CDR2 FQNEAQ (reference sequence). The CDR3 length is 18 residues. The V and J ends lost 1 base and 0 bases, in that order; junction bases with no gene match: 8. The chain employs TRBV7-9 and TRBJ2-4; 8 bases align to TRBD1. The sequence was collected from a human donor in a cohort sampled during active COVID-19. The sample was peripheral blood. The DNA for the CDR3 is TGTGCCAGCAGCTTAGGGTTGACAGGGGAGGCAGCCAAAAACATTCAGTACTTC. Protein: CASSLGLTGEAAKNIQYF.